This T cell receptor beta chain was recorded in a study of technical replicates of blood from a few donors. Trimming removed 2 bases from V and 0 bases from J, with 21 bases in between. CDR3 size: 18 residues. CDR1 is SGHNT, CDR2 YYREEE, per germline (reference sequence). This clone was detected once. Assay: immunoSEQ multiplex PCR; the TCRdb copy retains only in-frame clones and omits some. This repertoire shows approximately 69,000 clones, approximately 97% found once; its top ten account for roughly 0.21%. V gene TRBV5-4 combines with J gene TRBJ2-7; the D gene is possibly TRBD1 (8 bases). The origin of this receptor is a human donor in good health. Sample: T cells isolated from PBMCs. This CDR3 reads CASSFYRGGLRSSYEQYF. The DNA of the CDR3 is TGTGCCAGCAGCTTTTACAGGGGGGGGTTAAGGAGCTCCTACGAGCAGTACTTC.